This T cell receptor beta chain stems from a study of T cells in Graves' hyperthyroidism and ophthalmopathy. Findings and caveats of the study: Blood also showed most of the thyroid clonotypes that were expanded above 0.001.

Details on this clonotype: No antigen is known for it.

The diagnostic basis comprised clinical symptoms, serum thyroxine and TRAb, thyroid ultrasound and orbital computed tomography. Amplified TCR beta CDR3 regions came from RNA transcripts. TCR CDR3 underwent first-round RT-PCR with the HTBI primer set. Via MiXCR, TCRdb re-called the multiplex PCR reads, giving one row per CDR3 protein. Here the sample spans some 350,000 distinct CDR3 sequences, roughly 25% being singletons. V was trimmed by 6 bases and J by 4 bases, leaving 10 bases between them. The CDR3 covers 13 residues. The sequence came from a man between 50 and 59 years old with Graves' hyperthyroidism. The specimen sequenced was blood. The chain employs TRBV12-3 or TRBV12-4 and TRBJ2-1, with D possibly matching TRBD1 (5 bases). The CDR3, as DNA: TGTGCCAGCAGCCAGGGTAAATACAATGAGCAGTTCTTC. Its protein product is CASSQGKYNEQFF.